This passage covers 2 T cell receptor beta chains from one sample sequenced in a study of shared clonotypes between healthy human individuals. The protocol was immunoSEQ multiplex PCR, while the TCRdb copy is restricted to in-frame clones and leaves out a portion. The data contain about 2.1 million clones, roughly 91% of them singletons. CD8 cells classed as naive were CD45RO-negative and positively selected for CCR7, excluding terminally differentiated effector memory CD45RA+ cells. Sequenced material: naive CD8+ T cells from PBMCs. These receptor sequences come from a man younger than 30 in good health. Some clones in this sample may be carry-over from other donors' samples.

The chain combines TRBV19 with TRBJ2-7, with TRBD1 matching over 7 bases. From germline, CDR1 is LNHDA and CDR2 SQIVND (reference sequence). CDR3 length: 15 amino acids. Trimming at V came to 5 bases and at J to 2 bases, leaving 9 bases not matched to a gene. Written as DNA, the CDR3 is TGTGCCAGTAGTCTCTACAGGGGTGTTGCCTACGAGCAGTACTTC. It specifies CASSLYRGVAYEQYF.

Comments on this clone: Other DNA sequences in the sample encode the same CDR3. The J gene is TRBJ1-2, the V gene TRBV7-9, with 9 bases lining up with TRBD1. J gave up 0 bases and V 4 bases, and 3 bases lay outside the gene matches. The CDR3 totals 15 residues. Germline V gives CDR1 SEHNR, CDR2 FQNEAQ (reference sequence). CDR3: CASSSGTGTNYGYTF. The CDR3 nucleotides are TGTGCCAGCAGCTCCGGGACAGGGACTAACTATGGCTACACCTTC.